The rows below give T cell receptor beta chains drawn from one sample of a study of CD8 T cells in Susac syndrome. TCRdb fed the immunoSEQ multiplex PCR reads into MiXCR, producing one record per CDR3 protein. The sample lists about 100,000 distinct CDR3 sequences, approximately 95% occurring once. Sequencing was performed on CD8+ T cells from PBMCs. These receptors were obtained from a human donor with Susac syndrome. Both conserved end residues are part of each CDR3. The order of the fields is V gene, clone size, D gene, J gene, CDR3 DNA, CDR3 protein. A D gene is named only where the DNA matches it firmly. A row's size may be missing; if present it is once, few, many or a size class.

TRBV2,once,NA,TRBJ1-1,TGTGCCACCGGCGACACGAACACTGAAGCTTTCTTT,CATGDTNTEAFF
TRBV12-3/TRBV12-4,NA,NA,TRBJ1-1,TGTGCCAGCAGTTCCCTTGGAGGTTCCACTGAAGCTTTCTTT,CASSSLGGSTEAFF
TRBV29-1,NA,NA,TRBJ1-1,TGCAGCGACCAGACGGGGACTGAAGCTTTCTTT,CSDQTGTEAFF
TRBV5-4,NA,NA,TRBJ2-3,TGTGCCAGCAGCACGACCAGAGAAGATACGCAGTATTTT,CASSTTREDTQYF
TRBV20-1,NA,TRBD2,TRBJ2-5,TGCGGGGTCCGGGGGGGAGAGACCCAGTACTTC,CGVRGGETQYF
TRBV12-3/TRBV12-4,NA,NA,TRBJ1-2,TGTGCCAGCAGCTCCGTCCTCGGATATGGCTACACCTTC,CASSSVLGYGYTF
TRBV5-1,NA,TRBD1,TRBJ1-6,TGCGCCAGCAGCTTGAGCAGGGGGCCAGCTTCACCCCTCCACTTT,CASSLSRGPASPLHF
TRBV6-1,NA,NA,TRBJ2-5,TGTGCCAGCAGTGAATTTGAAGGCAGCAGGGAGACCCAGTACTTC,CASSEFEGSRETQYF
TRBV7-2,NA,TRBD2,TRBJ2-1,TGTGCCAGCAGCTCAAAGCGGGGGGGCCGGGAGCAGTTCTTC,CASSSKRGGREQFF
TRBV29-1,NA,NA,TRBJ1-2,TGCAGCGTTGAAGATACAAATGGCTACACCTTC,CSVEDTNGYTF
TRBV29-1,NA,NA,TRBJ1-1,TGCAGCGTTGAAGGGAGGGGAATGAACACTGAAGCTTTCTTT,CSVEGRGMNTEAFF
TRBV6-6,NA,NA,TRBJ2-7,TGTGCCACCTGGGAACAGCAGTATCTCTTC,CATWEQQYLF
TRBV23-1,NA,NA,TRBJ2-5,TGCGCCAGCTCATACTCAAACAGGACCGAAGAGACCCAGTACTTC,CASSYSNRTEETQYF
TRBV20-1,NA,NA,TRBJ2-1,TGCAGTGCCACGGGACTTCGGGGGCAGTTCTTC,CSATGLRGQFF
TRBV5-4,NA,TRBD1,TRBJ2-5,TGTGCCAGCAGCCCACCCGGAGCAGGGGGTAGGGAGACCCAGTACTTC,CASSPPGAGGRETQYF
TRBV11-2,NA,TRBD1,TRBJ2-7,TGTGCCAGCAGCATTACCGGGACAGGGAGCGAGCAGTACTTC,CASSITGTGSEQYF
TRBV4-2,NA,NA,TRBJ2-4,TGTGCCAGCAGCCAAGAAGGTGCGCTGGGGGACATTCAGTACTTC,CASSQEGALGDIQYF
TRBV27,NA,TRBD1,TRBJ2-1,TGTGCCAGCAGTTTTACCCGGGACAGCTACAATGAGCAGTTCTTC,CASSFTRDSYNEQFF
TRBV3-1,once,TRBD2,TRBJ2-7,TGTGCCAGCAGCCAAGGGCTAGCGGGGTACGAGCAGTACTTC,CASSQGLAGYEQYF
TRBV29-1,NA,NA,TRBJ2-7,TGCAGCGCCCACCTCCGGCTCGGGACCGAGTCCTACGAGCAGTACTTC,CSAHLRLGTESYEQYF